Shown below are 22 T cell receptor beta chains from a single sample sequenced in a study of shared clonotypes between healthy human individuals. The assay was immunoSEQ multiplex PCR, and TCRdb's table has in-frame clones only and misses some. The table records about 1 million clones, 75% of them present only once. Sequenced input: memory CD4+ T cells sorted from blood. Subset meaning: CD45RA-negative fraction. These receptors all come from a young man in good health.

This clone has only a few counts. The rearrangement joins TRBV6-1 to TRBJ2-7; TRBD2 agrees at 9 bases. The CDR3 spans 15 residues. After removal of 6 bases from V and 6 bases from J, the junction contained 12 bases not matched to a gene. The germline CDR1 and CDR2 sequences are MNHNS and SASEGT. CDR3 DNA: TGTGCCAGCAGGCGGGTGCGGGAGGGGGGCCTCGAGCAGTACTTC. Amino acids: CASRRVREGGLEQYF.

This chain joins TRBV10-2 and TRBJ2-7, with 9 bases matching TRBD1. Germline trimming cut 8 bases from V and 0 bases from J; bases unmatched to any gene: 5. Looked up from germline, CDR1 is WSHSY and CDR2 is SAAADI. The CDR3 is 14 residues long. The CDR3 is CASGRDRVSYEQYF. As DNA, the CDR3 is TGCGCCAGCGGCCGGGACAGGGTCTCCTACGAGCAGTACTTC.

The chain combines TRBV6-5 with TRBJ1-2; D unclear. Trimming stripped 2 bases from V and 6 bases from J, with 1 base between. The CDR3 contains 10 residues. Germline V CDR1 and CDR2: MNHEY, SVGAGI. The CDR3 spells CASSYDGYTF. The CDR3 coding sequence is TGTGCCAGCAGTTACGATGGCTACACCTTC.

The CDR3 bases are TGTGCCAGCAGTGAAGGAGCTAGCGGGGGGGCAAGGGAGCAGTTCTTC. The encoded protein is CASSEGASGGAREQFF. The gene calls are TRBV6-1 and TRBJ2-1; 12 nucleotides agree with TRBD2. This CDR3 has 16 residues. V gave up 1 base and J gave up 10 bases; unmatched junction bases: 8. Germline V CDR1 and CDR2: MNHNS, SASEGT.

The J gene is TRBJ1-5, the V gene TRBV10-2; D gene uncertain. V gave up 5 bases and J gave up 2 bases, with 7 bases separating them. Germline CDR1 and CDR2: WSHSY and SAAADI. This CDR3 comprises 13 residues. The DNA of the CDR3 is TGCGCCAGCAGTCCCGACGGCAATCAGCCCCAGCATTTT. It specifies CASSPDGNQPQHF.

The chain couples TRBV18 to TRBJ2-2, with D tentatively TRBD1 or TRBD2 (5 bases each). V was trimmed by 3 bases and J by 11 bases, leaving 10 bases between them. The CDR3 sequence is 12 residues long. From germline, CDR1 is KGHSH and CDR2 LQKENI. The CDR3 sequence: CASSPGTRELFF. The DNA of the CDR3 is TGTGCCAGCTCACCCGGGACGCGCGAGCTGTTTTTT.

The chain couples TRBV19 to TRBJ2-7; tentatively, D is TRBD2 (7 bases). The germline V gene has CDR1 LNHDA and CDR2 SQIVND (reference sequence). The V and J ends lost 5 bases and 6 bases respectively, with 14 bases between them. The CDR3 sequence is 13 residues long. The CDR3 is CASSSREGVEQYF. The CDR3 coding sequence is TGTGCCAGTAGTTCCAGGGAGGGGGTCGAGCAGTACTTC. The whole variable domain, filled in from reference TRBV19 and TRBJ2-7, reads DGGITQSPKYLFRKEGQNVTLSCEQNLNHDAMYWYRQDPGQGLRLIYYSQIVNDFQKGDIAEGYSVSREKKESFPLTVTSAQKNPTAFYLCASSSREGVEQYFGPGTRLTVT.

Comments on this clone: At the DNA level, this CDR3 is encoded by other sequences in the same sample as well. The chain is built from TRBV30 and TRBJ2-2; TRBD2 might be the D (6 bases). Trimming stripped 0 bases from V and 4 bases from J, with 9 bases between. Germline CDR1 and CDR2: GTSNPN and SVGIG (reference sequence). CDR3 length: 14 amino acids. The CDR3 is CAWSVQAGTGELFF. The CDR3 DNA reads as TGTGCCTGGAGTGTACAAGCGGGCACCGGGGAGCTGTTTTTT.

The J gene is TRBJ1-1, the V gene TRBV7-9, with D tentatively TRBD1 (6 bases). Between the trimmed V and J ends, which lost 5 bases and 6 bases, there was a span of 16 bases. The germline V gene has CDR1 SEHNR and CDR2 FQNEAQ (reference sequence). CDR3 length: 14 amino acids. The chain's CDR3 is CASSLSGVYAEAFF. CDR3 in DNA: TGTGCCAGCAGCCTATCAGGGGTTTACGCTGAAGCTTTCTTT. The full variable domain, with the rest looked up from reference TRBV7-9 and TRBJ1-1, is DTGVSQNPRHKITKRGQNVTFRCDPISEHNRLYWYRQTLGQGPEFLTYFQNEAQLEKSRLLSDRFSAERPKGSFSTLEIQRTEQGDSAMYLCASSLSGVYAEAFFGQGTRLTVV.

This rearrangement joins TRBV29-1 to TRBJ1-1; D unresolved. This CDR3 spans 12 amino acids. Germline CDR1 is SQVTM and CDR2 is ANQGSEA. V shed 6 bases and J shed 13 bases, with 21 bases lying between them. The CDR3 DNA reads TGCAGCGTCTCCGGGCGTCTTTCTGGTCTTTTCTTT. This gives the protein CSVSGRLSGLFF.

The rearrangement joins TRBV11-3 to TRBJ2-2; D remains unclear. Germline V CDR1 and CDR2: SGHNT, YENEEA. V was trimmed by 4 bases and J by 10 bases, leaving 13 bases between them. The CDR3 sequence is 13 residues long. In DNA form, the CDR3 reads TGTGCCAGCAGCTCGAGCTCCGGCGAGGAGCTGTTTTTT. Its translation is CASSSSSGEELFF.

A few counts support this clone. The rearrangement uses TRBV10-3 and TRBJ2-7, with 12 bases lining up with TRBD1. CDR1 is ENHRY and CDR2 is SYGVKD in the germline V gene. V gave up 10 bases and J gave up 6 bases; unmatched junction bases: 13. The CDR3 sequence is 15 residues long. CDR3 loop: CATRRPGQGASEQYF. CDR3 nucleotides: TGTGCCACCCGAAGACCGGGACAGGGGGCGAGCGAGCAGTACTTC.

This clone was counted a few times. The rearrangement joins TRBV9 to TRBJ2-5; D gene uncertain. CDR3 length equals 17 residues. V lost 0 bases to trimming and J lost 4 bases, with 19 bases between them. Looked up from germline, CDR1 is SGDLS and CDR2 is YYNGEE. The CDR3 DNA sequence: TGTGCCAGCAGCGTAGCTACTCGGCCTCTCAAGAGAGAGACCCAGTACTTC. The encoded protein is CASSVATRPLKRETQYF. Filled out from reference TRBV9 and TRBJ2-5, the complete variable domain reads DSGVTQTPKHLITATGQRVTLRCSPRSGDLSVYWYQQSLDQGLQFLIQYYNGEERAKGNILERFSAQQFPDLHSELNLSSLELGDSALYFCASSVATRPLKRETQYFGPGTRLLVL.

This clone was seen a handful of times. The rearrangement uses TRBV19 and TRBJ2-7, with 14 bases identical to TRBD2. V gave up 6 bases and J gave up 3 bases; unmatched junction bases: 4. The CDR3 sequence is 15 residues long. CDR1 and CDR2 from the germline V gene are LNHDA and SQIVND (reference sequence). The CDR3 is CASSRLAGGFYEQYF. CDR3 coding DNA: TGTGCCAGTAGCCGACTAGCGGGAGGGTTCTACGAGCAGTACTTC.

The V gene is TRBV5-5, the J gene TRBJ2-2, with D maybe TRBD2 (6 bases). This CDR3 is built from 15 residues. The V gene lost 6 bases and the J gene lost 4 bases, with 16 bases spanning the gap. The germline V gene has CDR1 SGHKS and CDR2 YYEKEE (reference sequence). The CDR3, as DNA: TGTGCCAGCACTGAGCCCGGGAGAAGCACCGGGGAGCTGTTTTTT. Translated, it gives CASTEPGRSTGELFF.

CDR3 DNA sequence: TGTGCCAGCAGTGACCGGAGACAGGAGGAACAAGAGACCCAGTACTTC. Translation: CASSDRRQEEQETQYF. The chain joins TRBV6-4 to TRBJ2-5; D is possibly TRBD1 (6 bases). This CDR3 is 16 amino acids long. Germline loops: CDR1 MRHNA, CDR2 SNTAGT. V was trimmed by 2 bases and J by 2 bases, leaving 15 bases between them.

This chain connects TRBV21-1 to TRBJ2-5; the D call in the table, TRBD2, was not verified against the DNA. TRBV21-1 constitutes a pseudogene. This CDR3 contains 17 residues. The CDR3 nucleotides read TGTGCCAGCAGCAAAGACCTAGCGGGAGACCGAAGGGAGACCCAGTACTTC. This codes for CASSKDLAGDRRETQYF.

The chain joins TRBV23-1 to TRBJ1-3; weak D call: TRBD1 (5 bases). TRBV23-1 is an ORF for which the function is uncertain. Trimming cost V 4 bases and J 4 bases, with 11 bases left between them. CDR3 length: 14 amino acids. The CDR3 DNA is TGCGCCAGCAGTCCGCAGGGAACGGGAAACACCATATATTTT. Encoded protein: CASSPQGTGNTIYF.

The chain uses TRBV4-1 and TRBJ2-1; possibly TRBD2 for D (7 bases). The CDR3 is 16 amino acids. Trimming removed 3 bases at V and 4 bases at J, with 16 bases between. Per germline, CDR1 MGHRA and CDR2 YSYEKL. In nucleotides, the CDR3 is TGCGCCAGCAGCCAGGGGGCTAGCGGCACTTACAATGAGCAGTTCTTC. Translated, it gives CASSQGASGTYNEQFF.

The gene calls are TRBV4-3 and TRBJ2-1; D is possibly TRBD2 (6 bases). Germline CDR1 reads LGHNA; CDR2 reads YSLEER. V was cut by 4 bases and J by 10 bases, with 23 bases left in between. The CDR3 runs to 16 residues. The CDR3 nucleotides read TGCGCCAGCAGCCCGGGTCAGGGAGGAAGGTTCAGGGAGCAGTTCTTC. Its translation is CASSPGQGGRFREQFF.

The chain employs TRBV6-4 and TRBJ1-2; 9 nucleotides align to TRBD1. J was trimmed by 5 bases and V by 2 bases; bases with no gene match: 0. This CDR3 has 13 amino acids. The germline V gene encodes CDR1 MRHNA and CDR2 SNTAGT. The chain's CDR3 is CASSDGTGYGYTF. CDR3 DNA: TGTGCCAGCAGTGACGGGACAGGGTATGGCTACACCTTC.

The rearrangement uses TRBV27 and TRBJ2-7; 8 nucleotides line up with TRBD1. Unmatched junction bases numbered 9, after V lost 5 bases and J lost 3 bases. Germline lookup yields CDR1 MNHEY and CDR2 SMNVEV (reference sequence). This CDR3 has 15 residues. CDR3 bases: TGTGCCAGCAGTAACAGGGGGAGCAGGAACTACGAGCAGTACTTC. It encodes CASSNRGSRNYEQYF.